This T cell receptor (beta chain) was sequenced for a study of blood T cell repertoires in COVID-19 (dated by TCRdb to about 2020). In terms of the full investigation: Samples covering the acute and convalescent phases of COVID-19 were provided by collaborators in the United States, Italy and Spain. The prospective study material was composed of cDNA or gDNA derived from T cells, B-cell-depleted T cells, or PBMCs. Subjects who had been exposed to COVID-19, were actively infected with it, or had recovered from it provided the deeply sampled blood TCRbeta repertoires that made up the dataset. The samples were drawn from two sources: the first 160 participants of the ongoing ImmuneRACE study, and over 1,000 subjects contributed by 6 global collaborators. A de-identified subject ID, COVID-19 status, age in years and sex were almost always included in the sample metadata. The repertoires were released in a freely available public database meant as a resource for research on the immune response to SARS-CoV-2. Where available, HLA class I and class II types were obtained from metadata supplied by the sample provider rather than from assay-based typing. Findings and caveats that apply to the study as a whole: How much clinical and demographic metadata was included differed by source and by participant, and the metadata was provided uncurated.

Whole blood was collected in K2EDTA tubes by collaborating institutions according to the institutions' own protocols. For TCRbeta analysis, collaborators shipped samples as frozen whole blood, isolated PBMCs, or DNA extracted from either of those sample types. A word on this clone: Its binding antigen is unknown. No base qualities exist here, and no much larger clone lies one base off it.

TCRbeta CDR3 regions were amplified from genomic DNA by means of the immunoSEQ Assay, a bias-controlled multiplex PCR. In the paper's pipeline: Within the assay, amplification of reference gene primers was used to estimate how many nucleated cells each sample contained. To quantify the absolute abundance of each unique TCRbeta CDR3 rearrangement, sequence reads were collapsed and filtered. Productive Simpson clonality was computed per sample as the square root of Simpson's diversity index over productive rearrangements. TCRdb took this table from immuneACCESS and kept in-frame rearrangements with V and J called. Such tables lack part of the clones; where checked against another copy, unresolved V genes explain under half of the gap, and the rest is unexplained. V and J calls and clone size come straight from that table; D and trimming were deduced from the DNA. For this sample there are roughly 120,000 clones; around 80% appear just once. 1.9% of the sample belongs to the ten largest clones.

Based on the germline V gene, the CDR1 and CDR2 sequences are MNHEY and SVGAGI. There are 15 amino acids in the CDR3, from cysteine to phenylalanine inclusive. Just CDR3 DNA is preserved here, 45 bases in frame from base 1. V ends up 4 bases short and J 10 bases short, with an unmatched junction base count of 12. The material sequenced was peripheral blood. The clonotype originates from a man between 65 and 85 years old with acute or convalescent COVID-19. The chain is assembled from TRBV6-5 and TRBJ2-1; TRBD2 matches 8 bases in the middle. The DNA reads TGTGCCAGCAGTTCCCCGCAGCGGGGGACCCTAGAGCAGTTCTTC. Protein translation: CASSSPQRGTLEQFF.